This TCR beta chain was captured in a study of vaccination effects on CD4 cells after COVID-19. Study in general: At 16 days and at one week before vaccination, samples were given by two convalescent patients.

The data were produced by immunoSEQ multiplex PCR, yet TCRdb's version contains in-frame clones alone and is incomplete. The sample holds tens of thousands of clones, about 69% seen once. With regard to this clone: Its target is not known.

This CDR3 has 17 amino acids. CDR1 is LNHDA, CDR2 SQIVND, per germline (reference sequence). The trim removed 5 bases at V and 1 base at J, leaving 4 bases unmatched. It was after approximately 11 days of culture that CD4+ T cells were isolated. The individual was infected with SARS-CoV-2 between March and December 2020, as confirmed by PCR. Half-medium replacement with IL-2 medium occurred on days 3 and 7. Sequenced here: CD4+ T cells from PBMCs cultured without peptide, sampled before COVID-19 vaccination. The genes are TRBV19 and TRBJ2-3; 15 nucleotides agree with TRBD2. The source is a human donor who had a prior SARS-CoV-2 infection. The CDR3 DNA is TGTGCCAGTAGTCCGGGACTAGCGGGGGGCCGCACAGATACGCAGTATTTT. This translates into CASSPGLAGGRTDTQYF.